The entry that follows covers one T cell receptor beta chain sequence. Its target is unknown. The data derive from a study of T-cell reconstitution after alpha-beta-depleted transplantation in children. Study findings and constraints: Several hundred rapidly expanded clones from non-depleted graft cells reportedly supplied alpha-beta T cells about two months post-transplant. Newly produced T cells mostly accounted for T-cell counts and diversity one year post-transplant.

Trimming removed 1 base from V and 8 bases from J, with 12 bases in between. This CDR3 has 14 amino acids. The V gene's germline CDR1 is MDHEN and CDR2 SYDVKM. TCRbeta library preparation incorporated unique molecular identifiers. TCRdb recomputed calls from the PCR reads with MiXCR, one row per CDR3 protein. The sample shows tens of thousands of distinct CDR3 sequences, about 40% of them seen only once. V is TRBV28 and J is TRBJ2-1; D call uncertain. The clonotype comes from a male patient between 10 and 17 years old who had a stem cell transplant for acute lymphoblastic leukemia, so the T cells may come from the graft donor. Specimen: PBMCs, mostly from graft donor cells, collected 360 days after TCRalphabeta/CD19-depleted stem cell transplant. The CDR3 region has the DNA TGTGCCAGCAGTTTATTCTCCAATCCTGATGAGCAGTTCTTC. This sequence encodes CASSLFSNPDEQFF.